This T cell receptor (beta chain) stems from a study of cytomegalovirus exposure and HLA in healthy donors. A few counts support this clone. Its antigen is unknown. Primers: 60 Vbeta forward and 13 Jbeta reverse. Generated by immunoSEQ multiplex PCR, the TCRdb table keeps only in-frame clones and is missing some. The data contain over 150,000 clones, approximately 80% of them singletons. Overall study results and limits: Researchers counted 164 TCR beta chains as cytomegalovirus-associated. In a later analysis, compared with equally common non-associated chains, HLA-associated beta chains were more expanded. CMV antigen specificity was confirmed in vitro for three CMV-associated chains.

Sequenced material: PBMCs. This TCR was sampled from a man aged 18 to 35 in good health and CMV-seronegative.

The CDR3 is CASSYEGTGLSYEQYF. As DNA, the CDR3 is TGTGCCAGCAGCTACGAAGGGACAGGGCTTTCCTACGAGCAGTACTTC. The chain is built from TRBV5-6 and TRBJ2-7, with TRBD1 matching over 9 bases. Germline assignment: CDR1 SGHDT and CDR2 YYEEEE. There are 16 residues in the CDR3. The J segment lost 1 base and the V segment lost 3 bases, leaving 8 bases of the junction unmatched.